This passage covers 12 T cell receptor beta chains from one sample sequenced in a study of post-analysis software for immune sequencing data. Study results and caveats: Compared with controls, patients had more of roughly 5 TRBV segments, including TRBV5-6, TRBV5-1 and TRBV20-1.

These TCRs' antigens remain unknown. Unique molecular identifiers had been added to the TCR beta cDNA libraries. TCRdb recomputed calls from the PCR reads with MiXCR, one row per CDR3 protein. The sample shows 450,000 to 700,000 distinct CDR3 sequences, roughly 40% of them seen only once. Material: blood. The origin of the receptors is a girl aged 10-17 years with multiple sclerosis.

The chain combines TRBV5-1 with TRBJ2-1; 7 bases agree with TRBD2. V was clipped by 5 bases and J by 5 bases; unmatched bases: 13. There are 16 residues in the CDR3. The germline gives CDR1 SGHRS, CDR2 YFSETQ. The CDR3 is CASRRGYAVGDNEQFF. CDR3 sequence (DNA): TGCGCCAGCAGGCGGGGGTACGCGGTCGGCGACAATGAGCAGTTCTTC. The entire variable domain, with the rest obtained from reference TRBV5-1 and TRBJ2-1, is as follows: KAGVTQTPRYLIKTRGQQVTLSCSPISGHRSVSWYQQTPGQGLQFLFEYFSETQRNKGNFPGRFSGRQFSNSRSEMNVSTLELGDSALYLCASRRGYAVGDNEQFFGPGTRLTVL.

This clonotype was detected a few times. This chain connects TRBV4-2 to TRBJ2-1, with 11 nucleotides matching TRBD2. Germline V gene data show CDR1 as LGHNA and CDR2 as YNFKEQ. The CDR3 extends over 16 amino acids. V was clipped by 6 bases and J by 9 bases; unmatched bases: 13. CDR3 nucleotides: TGTGCCAGCAGACCGGATGAATGGCTAGCGGGGGGTGAGCAGTTCTTC. Encoded protein: CASRPDEWLAGGEQFF.

V gene TRBV10-3 combines with J gene TRBJ1-2, with D possibly being TRBD1 (6 bases). The CDR3 is 14 residues long. Trimming left V 6 bases short and J 5 bases short, with 16 bases between. The germline V gene has CDR1 ENHRY and CDR2 SYGVKD. The CDR3 nucleotides are TGTGCCATCAGCACCCCCACAGGGCTGTATGGCTACACCTTC. Its protein product is CAISTPTGLYGYTF.

The chain couples TRBV12-3 or TRBV12-4 to TRBJ2-3; 8 positions agree with TRBD2. Germline trimming cut 2 bases from V and 2 bases from J; bases unmatched to any gene: 21. CDR3 length equals 21 residues. The CDR3 DNA reads as TGTGCCAGCAGTTTATACCGGGGGGGGACTGCCGGGACCGCTTTCACAGATACGCAGTATTTT. Its translation: CASSLYRGGTAGTAFTDTQYF.

The rearrangement uses TRBV29-1 and TRBJ2-3; D unresolved. CDR1 and CDR2 (germline): SQVTM, ANQGSEA. V was shortened by 3 bases and J by 1 base, with 5 bases between the two germline ends. This CDR3 contains 12 residues. Written as DNA, the CDR3 is TGCAGCGTTGATAAAGGCACAGATACGCAGTATTTT. This codes for CSVDKGTDTQYF.

The chain employs TRBV7-2 and TRBJ2-7; TRBD2 matches 10 bases. Germline loops: CDR1 SGHTA, CDR2 FQGNSA. The CDR3 sequence is 16 residues long. Trimming removed 4 bases from V and 0 bases from J; junction bases left unmatched: 6. The CDR3 DNA follows: TGTGCCAGCAGCTCCCTAGCGGGGGTCCTCTCCTACGAGCAGTACTTC. Protein product: CASSSLAGVLSYEQYF.

This chain joins TRBV7-6 and TRBJ2-4; TRBD1 is a possible D gene (5 bases). Gene TRBJ2-7 matches the end of the DNA better, so the J call may be wrong. Germline CDR1 is SGHVS and CDR2 is FNYEAQ. This CDR3 contains 14 residues. Here the CDR3 DNA reads TGTGCCAGCAGCCCCGACAGAACTGTATACGAGCAGTACTTC. Translation: CASSPDRTVYEQYF.

The gene calls are TRBV6-5 and TRBJ2-7; the match to TRBD1 covers 7 bases. Germline trimming cut 6 bases from V and 4 bases from J; bases unmatched to any gene: 9. The CDR3 sequence is 14 residues long. Germline V gene data show CDR1 as MNHEY and CDR2 as SVGAGI. CDR3 DNA sequence: TGTGCCAGCAGCAAGGGACAGACTCCTTACGAGCAGTACTTC. Protein: CASSKGQTPYEQYF.

Only a few counts were recorded for this clonotype. V gene TRBV4-1 combines with J gene TRBJ2-7, with D maybe TRBD1 (6 bases). The CDR3 totals 15 residues. Germline CDR1 is MGHRA and CDR2 is YSYEKL. Trimming shortened V by 3 bases and J by 1 base, and 13 bases separated the two germline ends. The CDR3 loop reads CASSQTTGGSYEQYF. CDR3 coding DNA: TGCGCCAGCAGCCAGACGACAGGCGGGTCCTACGAGCAGTACTTC.

The chain joins TRBV20-1 to TRBJ2-3; 7 bases match TRBD2. Trimming removed 2 bases from V and 2 bases from J; junction bases left unmatched: 4. This CDR3 has 14 residues. CDR1 is DFQATT and CDR2 is SNEGSKA in the germline V gene (reference sequence). The CDR3 sequence is CSARQSGITDTQYF. CDR3 nucleotide sequence: TGCAGTGCTAGACAGAGCGGGATCACAGATACGCAGTATTTT.

This clonotype has only a few counts. This chain connects TRBV5-1 to TRBJ2-3, with D perhaps TRBD1 (5 bases). CDR3 size: 16 residues. The germline gives CDR1 SGHRS, CDR2 YFSETQ. Trimming took off 0 bases at V and 0 bases at J, with 11 bases between the two ends. The CDR3 nucleotides are TGCGCCAGCAGCTTGGTCGCAGGGCTTAGCACAGATACGCAGTATTTT. Translated, it gives CASSLVAGLSTDTQYF.

This clonotype was counted many times. This rearrangement joins TRBV12-3 or TRBV12-4 to TRBJ2-7, with D possibly being TRBD2 (6 bases). The CDR3 spans 12 residues. Trimming removed 3 bases from V and 3 bases from J, with 6 bases in between. The CDR3 DNA follows: TGTGCCAGCAGTTTCGGGGGCTACGAGCAGTACTTC. Its protein product is CASSFGGYEQYF.